One and the same sample provided the 16 T cell receptor beta chains below, sequenced in a study of shared clonotypes between healthy human individuals. The method was immunoSEQ multiplex PCR; TCRdb's version includes in-frame clones alone and lacks a portion of them. This table holds roughly 520,000 clones, around 96% found once. The specimen was naive CD4+ T cells sorted from blood. The subset was: CD45RA+ positively selected. The receptors shown here come from a woman aged 25 to 39 in good health.

The rearrangement uses TRBV5-1 and TRBJ1-4; D gene ambiguous. CDR1 and CDR2 (germline): SGHRS, YFSETQ. Trimming pared 0 bases from V and 3 bases from J, leaving 9 bases between. This CDR3 is built from 15 residues. This CDR3 reads CASSLDVEANEKLFF. The DNA for the CDR3 is TGCGCCAGCAGCTTGGACGTCGAGGCTAATGAAAAACTGTTTTTT.

The chain joins TRBV19 to TRBJ1-4; 9 nucleotides agree with TRBD1. The CDR3 extends over 15 amino acids. Per germline, CDR1 LNHDA and CDR2 SQIVND (reference sequence). The trim removed 1 base at V and 5 bases at J, leaving 2 bases unmatched. The CDR3 nucleotides are TGTGCCAGTAGTATAGTCGGGACAGGGAATGAAAAACTGTTTTTT. This encodes CASSIVGTGNEKLFF.

The chain uses TRBV5-5 and TRBJ2-2; either TRBD1 or TRBD2 may fit D (5 bases each). Looked up from germline, CDR1 is SGHKS and CDR2 is YYEKEE (reference sequence). CDR3 length equals 18 residues. Trimming removed 4 bases from V and 0 bases from J, with 19 bases in between. The CDR3 loop is CASSAVRDPLSNTGELFF. In nucleotides, the CDR3 is TGTGCCAGCAGCGCAGTCCGGGACCCTTTGTCGAACACCGGGGAGCTGTTTTTT.

This clone was counted once. V gene TRBV11-2 combines with J gene TRBJ2-7, with D possibly being TRBD2 (6 bases). The germline CDR1 and CDR2 sequences are SGHAT and FQNNGV. Trimming took 0 bases from V and 2 from J, leaving 14 bases between them. The CDR3 totals 16 residues. The CDR3 DNA reads TGTGCCAGCAGCTTAGATGGGTTAGCGGCAACCTACGAGCAGTACTTC. The encoded protein is CASSLDGLAATYEQYF. Full variable domain (remainder filled in from reference TRBV11-2 and TRBJ2-7): EAGVAQSPRYKIIEKRQSVAFWCNPISGHATLYWYQQILGQGPKLLIQFQNNGVVDDSQLPKDRFSAERLKGVDSTLKIQPAKLEDSAVYLCASSLDGLAATYEQYFGPGTRLTVT.

The chain has TRBV7-8 and TRBJ2-2, with 8 bases matching TRBD1. With 5 bases clipped from V and 5 bases from J, the junction kept 7 bases outside the gene matches. Per the germline V gene, CDR1 is SGHVS and CDR2 is FQNEAQ. The CDR3 length is 15 residues. CDR3 in DNA: TGTGCCAGCAGCCCCCGGACAGGGAGGACCGGGGAGCTGTTTTTT. Its translation is CASSPRTGRTGELFF. The variable domain in full, with the rest retrieved from reference TRBV7-8 and TRBJ2-2, is GAGVSQSPRYKVAKRGQDVALRCDPISGHVSLFWYQQALGQGPEFLTYFQNEAQLDKSGLPSDRFFAERPEGSVSTLKIQRTQQEDSAVYLCASSPRTGRTGELFFGEGSRLTVL.

This clone has only one observation. V gene TRBV11-2 combines with J gene TRBJ2-1; D gene uncertain. Trimming took off 5 bases at V and 1 base at J, with 12 bases between the two ends. Germline CDR1 is SGHAT and CDR2 is FQNNGV. The CDR3 runs 15 residues. CDR3 coding DNA: TGTGCCAGCAGCGTAGTCCGGGTATCCTACAATGAGCAGTTCTTC. Translation gives CASSVVRVSYNEQFF.

This chain joins TRBV6-5 and TRBJ2-7, with TRBD2 as a possible D gene (6 bases). V shed 6 bases and J shed 5 bases, with 14 bases lying between them. From germline, CDR1 is MNHEY and CDR2 SVGAGI. The CDR3 length is 13 residues. For the CDR3, the DNA is TGTGCCAGCAGAGTCAGCTCGGGGGACGAGCAGTACTTC. This sequence encodes CASRVSSGDEQYF.

This clone was seen just once. This chain connects TRBV19 to TRBJ1-6; D may be TRBD1 (5 bases). The ends were cut back, 5 bases at V and 9 bases at J, with 14 bases in the middle. The CDR3 is 14 residues long. The germline gives CDR1 LNHDA, CDR2 SQIVND (reference sequence). CDR3 sequence: CASSSGGVGSPLHF. In DNA, the CDR3 is TGTGCCAGTAGTTCTGGGGGAGTGGGTTCACCCCTCCACTTT.

The rearrangement joins TRBV2 to TRBJ2-1; D may be TRBD1 (7 bases). The CDR3 is made up of 16 amino acids. V lost 6 bases, J lost 9 bases, and 24 bases lay in between. Germline V gives CDR1 SNHLY, CDR2 FYNNEI. CDR3 sequence: CASSWPERQGGIEQFF. CDR3 DNA sequence: TGTGCCAGCAGCTGGCCCGAGCGACAGGGAGGTATTGAGCAGTTCTTC.

The V and J genes are TRBV19 and TRBJ1-1, with D possibly matching TRBD1 (6 bases). This CDR3 has 13 amino acids. The V gene lost 3 bases and the J gene lost 9 bases, with 14 bases spanning the gap. Germline loops: CDR1 LNHDA, CDR2 SQIVND (reference sequence). This chain's CDR3 is CASSIRPGQKAFF. DNA for the CDR3: TGTGCCAGTAGTATCAGGCCGGGACAAAAAGCTTTCTTT.

The rearrangement joins TRBV28 to TRBJ2-2; 7 positions match TRBD1. The V gene end was trimmed by 5 bases and the J gene end by 1 base; junction bases not matched to a gene: 4. Germline V gene sequence: CDR1 MDHEN, CDR2 SYDVKM. The CDR3 runs to 15 residues. CDR3 sequence: CASSLGQWNTGELFF. The CDR3 nucleotides are TGTGCCAGCAGTCTGGGACAGTGGAACACCGGGGAGCTGTTTTTT.

V is TRBV5-6 and J is TRBJ2-3, with TRBD1 matching over 8 bases. CDR1 and CDR2 (germline): SGHDT, YYEEEE. The CDR3 sequence is 15 residues long. V trimming: 4 bases; J trimming: 0 bases; junction bases outside the gene matches: 4. CDR3 DNA: TGTGCCAGCAGCGGACAGGGATCTAGCACAGATACGCAGTATTTT. This translates into CASSGQGSSTDTQYF. The full variable domain, its missing parts supplied by reference TRBV5-6 and TRBJ2-3, is DAGVTQSPTHLIKTRGQQVTLRCSPKSGHDTVSWYQQALGQGPQFIFQYYEEEERQRGNFPDRFSGHQFPNYSSELNVNALLLGDSALYLCASSGQGSSTDTQYFGPGTRLTVL.

The chain joins TRBV4-1 to TRBJ2-1; TRBD2 matches 10 bases. V was pared by 7 bases and J by 8 bases, with 14 bases of the junction left unmatched. CDR1 and CDR2 from the germline V gene are MGHRA and YSYEKL. The CDR3 totals 16 residues. CDR3 protein: CASTISGRSGWDEQFF. In DNA form, the CDR3 reads TGCGCCAGCACCATTAGCGGGAGGTCCGGATGGGATGAGCAGTTCTTC.

The chain carries TRBV11-2 and TRBJ1-5, with 7 nucleotides matching TRBD1. Germline V lookup: CDR1 SGHAT, CDR2 FQNNGV. V was clipped by 5 bases and J by 0 bases; unmatched bases: 16. The CDR3 is made up of 19 amino acids. CDR3 bases: TGTGCCAGCAGCAAGGGTGGACCGGGACAGATAAGTAGCAATCAGCCCCAGCATTTT. Translation gives CASSKGGPGQISSNQPQHF.

This clone occurred once. The chain couples TRBV5-4 to TRBJ1-2; no clear D gene. The CDR3 has 13 amino acids. From germline, CDR1 is SGHNT and CDR2 YYREEE (reference sequence). V lost 1 base to trimming and J lost 8 bases, with 12 bases between them. The CDR3 loop reads CASSLPLTGGYTF. The CDR3 nucleotides read TGTGCCAGCAGCTTGCCCCTCACTGGCGGCTACACCTTC.

This clone was picked up a small number of times. The J gene is TRBJ2-7, the V gene TRBV11-3, with TRBD1 as a possible D gene (6 bases). Germline V gives CDR1 SGHNT, CDR2 YENEEA. V lost 2 bases and J lost 0, with 8 bases in between. This CDR3 is built from 14 residues. CDR3 sequence reads: CASSLQGSSYEQYF. Here the CDR3 DNA reads TGTGCCAGCAGCTTACAGGGGAGCTCCTACGAGCAGTACTTC.